The sequence of this TCR beta chain was determined in a study of siplizumab effects on memory and regulatory T cells. Study observations and caveats: With siplizumab, mappable alloreactive CD4+ clones averaged roughly 65% Treg-derived, versus more than 25% in controls.

Concerning this clone: No antigen is known for it.

Trimming took 0 bases from V and 6 from J; bases not matched to a gene: 6. CDR3 length: 15 amino acids. Germline assignment: CDR1 SGDLS and CDR2 YYNGEE. Every sample had 95,000 to 100,000 of its TCR templates assayed. TCRdb's table, derived via immunoSEQ multiplex PCR, lists solely in-frame clones and lacks some. The table records about 100,000 clones, more than 85% of them present only once. This TCR derives from a human donor in good health. The specimen was CD4+ T cells sorted from blood. V is TRBV9 and J is TRBJ1-5; 7 nucleotides line up with TRBD1. The CDR3 DNA follows: TGTGCCAGCAGCGTAGGACAGGGACATGGTCAGCCCCAGCATTTT. Translated: CASSVGQGHGQPQHF.